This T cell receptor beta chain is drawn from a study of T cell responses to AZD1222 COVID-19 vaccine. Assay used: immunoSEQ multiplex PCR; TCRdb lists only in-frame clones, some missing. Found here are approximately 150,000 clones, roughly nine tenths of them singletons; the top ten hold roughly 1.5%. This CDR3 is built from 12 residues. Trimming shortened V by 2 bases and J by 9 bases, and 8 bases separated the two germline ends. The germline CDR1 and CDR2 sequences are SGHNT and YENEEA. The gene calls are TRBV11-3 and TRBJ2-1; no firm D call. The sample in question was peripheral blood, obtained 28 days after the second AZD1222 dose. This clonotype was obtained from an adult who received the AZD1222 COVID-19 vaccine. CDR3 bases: TGTGCCAGCAGCTTATCTAACGCTGAGCAGTTCTTC. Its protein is CASSLSNAEQFF.